Shown below are 21 T cell receptor beta chains from a single sample sequenced in a study of blood T cell repertoires in COVID-19. Clones were read by immunoSEQ multiplex PCR, and TCRdb kept only the in-frame ones, dropping some. Of about 160,000 clones listed, more than 80% are singletons. Sequencing was done on a sample of peripheral blood. These receptors originate from a man between 65 and 85 years old with acute or convalescent COVID-19.

This chain connects TRBV19 to TRBJ1-5; tentatively, D is TRBD1 (6 bases). The CDR3 length is 15 residues. V lost 10 bases and J lost 2, with 18 bases in between. From germline, CDR1 is LNHDA and CDR2 SQIVND (reference sequence). The CDR3 region is CATSGGGGGNQPQHF. CDR3 nucleotides: TGTGCCACCAGCGGGGGGGGCGGCGGCAATCAGCCCCAGCATTTT.

CDR3: CASSFGLAELRYF. The CDR3 DNA sequence: TGTGCCAGCAGCTTTGGACTAGCGGAGCTCCGGTACTTC. This rearrangement joins TRBV7-9 to TRBJ2-5; 10 bases agree with TRBD2. The CDR3 totals 13 residues. The V segment lost 3 bases and the J segment 13 bases; nucleotides outside the gene matches: 8. The germline CDR1 and CDR2 sequences are SEHNR and FQNEAQ (reference sequence).

The chain couples TRBV10-2 to TRBJ1-5, with D possibly being TRBD1 (6 bases). The CDR3 consists of 14 residues. CDR1 WSHSY and CDR2 SAAADI come from the germline V gene. V gave up 4 bases and J gave up 3 bases, with 10 bases separating them. The CDR3 reads CASSGHRDNQPQHF. CDR3 in DNA: TGCGCCAGCAGTGGCCACAGGGACAATCAGCCCCAGCATTTT.

V is TRBV3-1 (or the pseudogene TRBV3-2) and J is TRBJ2-3; a weak D match, TRBD1 (5 bases). In germline, CDR1 is LGHDT, CDR2 YNNKEL (reference sequence). This CDR3 spans 13 amino acids. V was shortened by 8 bases and J by 4 bases, with 13 bases between the two germline ends. CDR3 in DNA: TGTGCCAGCTCCATAAGGGGTCCAGATACGCAGTATTTT. Amino acid sequence: CASSIRGPDTQYF.

V and J are TRBV9 and TRBJ2-5; possible D gene TRBD1, 5 bases. V gave up 4 bases and J gave up 4 bases, with 17 bases separating them. The CDR3 has 15 amino acids. The germline V gene has CDR1 SGDLS and CDR2 YYNGEE. CDR3 sequence: CASSPVGALPETQYF. The CDR3 DNA reads as TGTGCCAGCAGCCCCGTAGGGGCCCTCCCAGAGACCCAGTACTTC.

The count of this clone is one. CDR3 amino acids: CAWSVTGSAEAFF. The CDR3 region has the DNA TGTGCCTGGAGTGTTACAGGGTCCGCTGAAGCTTTCTTT. V and J are TRBV30 and TRBJ1-1; D possibly corresponds to TRBD1 (6 bases). V was clipped by 0 bases and J by 6 bases, with 11 bases between them. The germline CDR1 and CDR2 sequences are GTSNPN and SVGIG (reference sequence). The CDR3 is 13 amino acids.

CDR3: CASSLAFKGATNSPLHF. The CDR3 nucleotides are TGTGCCAGCAGCTTAGCTTTTAAGGGGGCAACGAATTCACCCCTCCACTTT. This chain links TRBV7-6 with TRBJ1-6; 7 nucleotides align to TRBD1. The V gene end was trimmed by 0 bases and the J gene end by 7 bases; junction bases not matched to a gene: 9. Germline V gene sequence: CDR1 SGHVS, CDR2 FNYEAQ. The CDR3 contains 17 residues.

The chain combines TRBV3-1 (or the pseudogene TRBV3-2) with TRBJ2-7; 7 positions match TRBD2. From germline, CDR1 is LGHDT and CDR2 YNNKEL (reference sequence). J lost 0 bases, V lost 1 base, and 0 bases had no gene match. CDR3 size: 14 residues. The CDR3 nucleotides are TGTGCCAGCAGCCAAGGGGGGGGCTCCTACGAGCAGTACTTC. Translated, it gives CASSQGGGSYEQYF.

V gene TRBV11-1 combines with J gene TRBJ2-7; D uncertain. Germline V gene data show CDR1 as SGHAT and CDR2 as FQDESV (reference sequence). Trimming took 4 bases from V and 5 from J, leaving 12 bases between them. This CDR3 has 13 amino acids. CDR3: CASSSALYDEQYF. The CDR3 nucleotides are TGTGCCAGCAGCTCCGCGTTGTACGACGAGCAGTACTTC.

This chain links TRBV29-1 with TRBJ1-3; a weak D match, TRBD1 (6 bases). The CDR3 is 14 residues long. Germline V CDR1 and CDR2: SQVTM, ANQGSEA. The germline V and J ends were trimmed by 4 bases and 4 bases, with 14 bases remaining between them. The CDR3 DNA is TGCAGCGTTGTGGACACAGGGCTCGGAAACACCATATATTTT. This translates into CSVVDTGLGNTIYF.

The gene calls are TRBV3-1 (or the pseudogene TRBV3-2) and TRBJ2-7; 7 nucleotides agree with TRBD2. Germline loops: CDR1 LGHDT, CDR2 YNNKEL (reference sequence). CDR3 length: 14 amino acids. The V segment lost 0 bases and the J segment 8 bases; nucleotides outside the gene matches: 7. The CDR3 is CASSQDRAGSKQYF. CDR3 bases: TGTGCCAGCAGCCAAGATCGAGCGGGAAGTAAGCAGTACTTC.

The chain is built from TRBV29-1 and TRBJ1-1; maybe TRBD1 (6 bases). Deletions cut 6 bases from V and 3 bases from J, with 14 bases between. The CDR3 runs 13 residues. CDR1 is SQVTM and CDR2 is ANQGSEA in the germline V gene. The CDR3, as DNA: TGCAGCGTGACACAGGGTCCACACACTGAAGCTTTCTTT. It translates to CSVTQGPHTEAFF.

The rearrangement links TRBV19 to TRBJ1-1, with D hard to call. Germline assignment: CDR1 LNHDA and CDR2 SQIVND (reference sequence). The CDR3 contains 13 residues. With 3 bases removed from V and 5 bases from J, the gap between germline ends came to 10 bases. The CDR3 loop is CASSMQYGTEAFF. The CDR3 DNA reads TGTGCCAGTAGTATGCAGTATGGTACTGAAGCTTTCTTT. Supplemented by reference TRBV19 and TRBJ1-1, the full variable domain reads DGGITQSPKYLFRKEGQNVTLSCEQNLNHDAMYWYRQDPGQGLRLIYYSQIVNDFQKGDIAEGYSVSREKKESFPLTVTSAQKNPTAFYLCASSMQYGTEAFFGQGTRLTVV.

The chain couples TRBV4-2 to TRBJ2-3; 8 nucleotides agree with TRBD2. The CDR3 runs to 15 residues. Germline-derived CDR1 and CDR2 are LGHNA and YNFKEQ. V lost 0 bases and J lost 7; bases outside the gene matches: 6. CDR3: CASSQEVAGLHTQYF. In DNA form, the CDR3 reads TGTGCCAGCAGCCAAGAGGTAGCGGGGCTACATACGCAGTATTTT.

The CDR3 protein is CASKRQGSEYTEAFF. CDR3 bases: TGTGCCAGCAAAAGACAGGGAAGCGAGTACACTGAAGCTTTCTTT. The rearrangement uses TRBV2 and TRBJ1-1, with TRBD1 identical over 7 bases. Trimming at V came to 7 bases and at J to 3 bases, leaving 11 bases not matched to a gene. CDR1 is SNHLY and CDR2 is FYNNEI in the germline V gene. This CDR3 has 15 residues.

The gene calls are TRBV28 and TRBJ2-3, with 7 bases aligning to TRBD1. Germline trimming cut 4 bases from V and 4 bases from J; bases unmatched to any gene: 2. The CDR3 is made up of 13 amino acids. CDR1 and CDR2 (germline): MDHEN, SYDVKM. The CDR3 DNA follows: TGTGCCAGCAGTTCACAGGGGCCAGATACGCAGTATTTT. Protein: CASSSQGPDTQYF.

This chain connects TRBV19 to TRBJ2-2; D possibly corresponds to TRBD2 (6 bases). The germline V and J ends were trimmed by 1 base and 5 bases, with 14 bases remaining between them. Germline V gene lookup returns CDR1 LNHDA and CDR2 SQIVND (reference sequence). The CDR3 contains 16 residues. CDR3 sequence: CASSIGQGGRTGELFF. In DNA, the CDR3 is TGTGCCAGTAGTATAGGGCAGGGAGGAAGGACCGGGGAGCTGTTTTTT.

CDR3: CASRLAGGYNEQFF. CDR3 sequence (DNA): TGCGCCAGCCGACTAGCGGGGGGATACAATGAGCAGTTCTTC. The chain carries TRBV10-2 and TRBJ2-1; 13 bases align to TRBD2. Germline CDR1 is WSHSY and CDR2 is SAAADI. This CDR3 spans 14 amino acids. Trimming cost V 8 bases and J 4 bases; bases outside gene matches: 2.

CDR3 sequence: CASSLALALDSGNIQYF. As DNA, the CDR3 is TGTGCCAGCAGCTTAGCCCTAGCCCTTGATTCGGGGAACATTCAGTACTTC. This chain joins TRBV7-2 and TRBJ2-4; TRBD2 might be the D (5 bases). This CDR3 spans 17 amino acids. Trimming stripped 0 bases from V and 7 bases from J, with 19 bases between. Germline CDR1 is SGHTA and CDR2 is FQGNSA. Filled out from reference TRBV7-2 and TRBJ2-4, the complete variable domain reads GAGVSQSPSNKVTEKGKDVELRCDPISGHTALYWYRQSLGQGLEFLIYFQGNSAPDKSGLPSDRFSAERTGGSVSTLTIQRTQQEDSAVYLCASSLALALDSGNIQYFGAGTRLSVL.

The chain combines TRBV19 with TRBJ1-5; no clear D. The CDR3 is made up of 14 amino acids. The V and J ends lost 1 base and 4 bases respectively, with 8 bases between them. Germline V CDR1 and CDR2: LNHDA, SQIVND (reference sequence). The CDR3 sequence: CASSIGGDNQPQHF. CDR3 sequence (DNA): TGTGCCAGTAGTATAGGGGGAGATAATCAGCCCCAGCATTTT.

The chain has TRBV4-2 and TRBJ2-1, with D possibly matching TRBD2 (6 bases). Germline values: CDR1 LGHNA, CDR2 YNFKEQ. Trimming pared 4 bases from V and 6 bases from J, leaving 19 bases between. The length of the CDR3 is 16 residues. CDR3 sequence (DNA): TGTGCCAGCAGCCTTTACCGGGACTTGGGGGTCAATGAGCAGTTCTTC. Protein product: CASSLYRDLGVNEQFF.